This is a list of T cell receptor beta chains from one sample in a study of blood T cell repertoires in COVID-19. This table comes from immunoSEQ multiplex PCR, and its TCRdb copy is limited to in-frame clones, with some not included. This repertoire shows approximately 250,000 clones, about 90% found once; its top ten account for around 0.9%. The specimen was peripheral blood. These receptors were obtained from a man between 25 and 39 years old with COVID-19, enrolled during active disease. The CDR3 runs from the conserved cysteine through the conserved F or W. The D gene is left open where the match is weak. Expanded clones are given a class, and other clones once, few, many or no size at all.

cdr3_length d_call j_call v_call clone_size cdr3_aa cdr3_nt
13 NA TRBJ1-5 TRBV15 NA CATSRGGNQPQHF TGTGCCACCAGCAGAGGAGGGAATCAGCCCCAGCATTTT
15 TRBD2 TRBJ2-7 TRBV7-9 NA CASSLGLAGSYEQYF TGTGCCAGCAGCTTAGGACTAGCGGGATCCTACGAGCAGTACTTC
15 TRBD1 TRBJ1-1 TRBV11-2 NA CASSPGQGVNTEAFF TGCGCCAGCAGCCCAGGACAGGGGGTGAACACTGAAGCTTTCTTT
18 TRBD1 TRBJ1-4 TRBV23-1 NA CASSQTGTGYHRYEKLFF TGCGCCAGCAGTCAAACCGGGACAGGCTATCATCGATACGAAAAACTGTTTTTT
16 NA TRBJ1-3 TRBV4-1 NA CASTLSSMSSGNTIYF TGCGCCAGCACCCTAAGCTCCATGAGCTCTGGAAACACCATATATTTT
18 NA TRBJ1-2 TRBV5-1 NA CASSFGGSRTGLQNGYTF TGCGCCAGCAGCTTTGGGGGATCCCGCACAGGGTTACAGAATGGCTACACCTTC
15 NA TRBJ1-1 TRBV18 NA CASSPFEQGNTEAFF TGTGCCAGCTCACCTTTCGAACAGGGCAACACTGAAGCTTTCTTT
13 NA TRBJ2-1 TRBV4-2 NA CASSQGDHNEQFF TGTGCCAGCAGCCAAGGAGATCACAATGAGCAGTTCTTC
15 TRBD1 TRBJ1-1 TRBV5-1 NA CASSWVGQGDTEAFF TGCGCCAGCAGCTGGGTGGGACAGGGAGACACTGAAGCTTTCTTT
16 TRBD1 TRBJ1-2 TRBV5-1 few CASSPGGTGGNYGYTF TGCGCCAGCAGCCCTGGTGGGACAGGGGGGAACTATGGCTACACCTTC
16 TRBD1 TRBJ2-2 TRBV14 NA CASSRGPGQLTGELFF TGTGCCAGCAGCCGGGGCCCGGGACAGCTCACCGGGGAGCTGTTTTTT
15 TRBD2 TRBJ2-3 TRBV5-4 NA CASSLGAGGQDTQYF TGTGCCAGCAGCTTGGGGGCGGGGGGGCAAGATACGCAGTATTTT
16 NA TRBJ1-4 TRBV10-3 NA CAISEEREPSLGKLFF TGTGCCATCAGTGAGGAGAGGGAACCGAGTCTGGGAAAACTGTTTTTT
14 NA TRBJ2-5 TRBV3-1/TRBV3-2 NA CASSQGSSRGTQYF TGTGCCAGCAGCCAAGGGAGTAGCAGGGGGACCCAGTACTTC
16 TRBD1 TRBJ2-1 TRBV14 NA CASSHLGQGIYNEQFF TGTGCCAGCAGCCATTTAGGACAGGGGATCTACAATGAGCAGTTCTTC
15 NA TRBJ2-7 TRBV19 NA CASSKSWGQGYEQYF TGTGCCAGTAGTAAATCGTGGGGGCAGGGGTACGAGCAGTACTTC
15 TRBD1 TRBJ1-3 TRBV15 NA CATSRAGTGGNTIYF TGTGCCACCAGCAGAGCCGGGACAGGGGGAAACACCATATATTTT
13 NA TRBJ1-2 TRBV6-5 NA CASSTGSDYGYTF TGTGCCAGCAGTACAGGGTCAGACTATGGCTACACCTTC
13 NA TRBJ2-3 TRBV12-3/TRBV12-4 NA CASSSGQTDTQYF TGTGCCAGCAGTTCCGGACAGACAGATACGCAGTATTTT
15 TRBD1 TRBJ1-5 TRBV19 NA CASSVGQGIGQPQHF TGTGCCAGTAGTGTCGGACAGGGGATAGGACAGCCCCAGCATTTT
14 NA TRBJ1-1 TRBV6-5 NA CASVGTPQNTEAFF TGTGCCAGCGTTGGGACACCTCAGAACACTGAAGCTTTCTTT
14 NA TRBJ1-2 TRBV10-2 once CATGDSGWWDGYTF TGCGCCACCGGAGACAGTGGATGGTGGGATGGCTACACCTTC
15 NA TRBJ1-1 TRBV11-1 NA CASTDVGGADTEAFF TGTGCCAGCACTGACGTGGGGGGGGCGGACACTGAAGCTTTCTTT
16 TRBD1 TRBJ2-2 TRBV4-1 NA CASSQDQGQGTGELFF TGCGCCAGCAGCCAAGACCAGGGACAGGGGACCGGGGAGCTGTTTTTT
16 NA TRBJ1-1 TRBV7-9 NA CASSLARGGAYPEAFF TGTGCCAGCAGCTTAGCGCGAGGGGGGGCTTACCCTGAAGCTTTCTTT
12 NA TRBJ2-7 TRBV3-1/TRBV3-2 NA CASSRGLYEQYF TGTGCCAGCAGCCGGGGCCTCTACGAGCAGTACTTC
13 NA TRBJ2-7 TRBV9 NA CASSVGEENEQYF TGTGCCAGCAGCGTCGGGGAGGAGAACGAGCAGTACTTC
15 NA TRBJ2-7 TRBV18 NA CASSPDRTGSYEQYF TGTGCCAGCTCACCCGACCGGACTGGTTCCTACGAGCAGTACTTC
16 NA TRBJ2-3 TRBV18 NA CASSPPSMWEADTQYF TGTGCCAGCTCACCACCGAGTATGTGGGAGGCAGATACGCAGTATTTT
14 TRBD1 TRBJ1-2 TRBV5-1 once CASSFRQGGDGYTF TGCGCCAGCAGCTTCCGACAGGGCGGGGATGGCTACACCTTC
14 NA TRBJ1-3 TRBV19 NA CASSPGSPGNTIYF TGTGCCAGTAGTCCCGGGAGTCCTGGAAACACCATATATTTT
13 NA TRBJ2-1 TRBV19 NA CASSIGADVEQFF TGTGCCAGTAGTATAGGCGCGGATGTAGAGCAGTTCTTC
15 NA TRBJ1-5 TRBV6-5 NA CASSYSYRVDQPQHF TGTGCCAGCAGTTACTCATACAGGGTGGACCAGCCCCAGCATTTT
16 NA TRBJ2-3 TRBV5-1 NA CASSPTEGGITDTQYF TGCGCCAGCAGCCCGACCGAGGGGGGGATCACAGATACGCAGTATTTT
13 NA TRBJ1-2 TRBV11-2 NA CASSPWTGDGYTF TGTGCCAGCAGCCCCTGGACTGGGGATGGCTACACCTTC
14 TRBD1 TRBJ1-4 TRBV2 NA CASSEETGGGKLFF TGTGCCAGCAGTGAAGAAACAGGGGGCGGAAAACTGTTTTTT
15 NA TRBJ1-6 TRBV3-1/TRBV3-2 NA CASRPYQGSDSPLHF TGTGCCAGCAGACCTTACCAAGGGAGTGATTCACCCCTCCACTTT